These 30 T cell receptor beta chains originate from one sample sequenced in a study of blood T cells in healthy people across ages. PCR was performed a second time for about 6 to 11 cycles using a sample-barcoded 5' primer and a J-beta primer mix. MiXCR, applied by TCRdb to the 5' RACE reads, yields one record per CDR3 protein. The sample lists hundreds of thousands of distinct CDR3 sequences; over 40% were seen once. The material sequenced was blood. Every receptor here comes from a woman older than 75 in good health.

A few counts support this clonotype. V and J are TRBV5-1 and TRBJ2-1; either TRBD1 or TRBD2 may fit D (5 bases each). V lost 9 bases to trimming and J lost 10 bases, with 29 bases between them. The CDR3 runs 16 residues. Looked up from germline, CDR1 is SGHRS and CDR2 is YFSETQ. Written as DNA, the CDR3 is TGCGCCACTGCGGACGGGACCTCCTTTTCGGCCACGGAGCAGTTCTTC. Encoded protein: CATADGTSFSATEQFF.

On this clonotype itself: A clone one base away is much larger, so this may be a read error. CDR3 protein: CASSLSPGNDEQYF. CDR3 coding DNA: TGTGCCAGCAGTTTATCTCCGGGAAACGACGAGCAGTACTTC. V and J are TRBV27 and TRBJ2-7; maybe TRBD2 (5 bases). With 0 bases removed from V and 5 bases from J, the gap between germline ends came to 11 bases. Germline loops: CDR1 MNHEY, CDR2 SMNVEV (reference sequence). The CDR3 extends over 14 amino acids.

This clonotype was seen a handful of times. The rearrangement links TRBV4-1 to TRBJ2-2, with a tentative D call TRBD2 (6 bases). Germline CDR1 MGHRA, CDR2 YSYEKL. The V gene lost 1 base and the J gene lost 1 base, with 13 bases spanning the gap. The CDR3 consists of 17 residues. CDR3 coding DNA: TGCGCCAGCAGCCAAGGCCGACTAGGATGGAACACCGGGGAGCTGTTTTTT. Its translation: CASSQGRLGWNTGELFF.

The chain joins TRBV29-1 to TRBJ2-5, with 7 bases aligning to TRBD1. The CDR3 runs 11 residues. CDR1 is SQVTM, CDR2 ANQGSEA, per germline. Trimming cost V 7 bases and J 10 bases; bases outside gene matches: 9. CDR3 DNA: TGCAGCGCAACAGGGGCTTCGCTCCAGTACTTC. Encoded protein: CSATGASLQYF. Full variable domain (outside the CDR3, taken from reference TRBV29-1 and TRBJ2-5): SAVISQKPSRDICQRGTSLTIQCQVDSQVTMMFWYRQQPGQSLTLIATANQGSEATYESGFVIDKFPISRPNLTFSTLTVSNMSPEDSSIYLCSATGASLQYFGPGTRLLVL.

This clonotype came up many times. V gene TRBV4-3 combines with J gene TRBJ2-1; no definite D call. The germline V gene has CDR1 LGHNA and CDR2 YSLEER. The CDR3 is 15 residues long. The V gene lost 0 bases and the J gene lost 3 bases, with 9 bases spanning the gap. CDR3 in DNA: TGCGCCAGCAGCCAAGATCAATCTTTCTACAATGAGCAGTTCTTC. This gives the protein CASSQDQSFYNEQFF.

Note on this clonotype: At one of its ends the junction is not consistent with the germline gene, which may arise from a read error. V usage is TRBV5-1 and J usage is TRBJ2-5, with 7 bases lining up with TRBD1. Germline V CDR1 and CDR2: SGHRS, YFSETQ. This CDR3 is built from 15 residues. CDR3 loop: CASGFDRDISETQYF. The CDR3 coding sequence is TGCGCCAGCGGCTTTGACAGGGATATCTCAGAGACCCAGTACTTC.

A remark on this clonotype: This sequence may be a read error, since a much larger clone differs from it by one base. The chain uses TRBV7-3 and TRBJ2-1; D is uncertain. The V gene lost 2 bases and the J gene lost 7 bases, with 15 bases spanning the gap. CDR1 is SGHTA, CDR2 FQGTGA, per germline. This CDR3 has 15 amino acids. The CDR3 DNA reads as TGTGCCAGCAGCTTAGCGCACGGATACGCGAATGAGCAGTTCTTC. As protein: CASSLAHGYANEQFF.

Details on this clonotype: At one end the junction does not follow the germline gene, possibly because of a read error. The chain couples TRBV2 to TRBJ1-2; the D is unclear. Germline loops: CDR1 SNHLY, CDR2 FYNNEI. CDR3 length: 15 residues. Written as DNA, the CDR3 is TGTGCCGGCAGTGAGCGAGGAAGCAATCCCTATGGCTACACCTTC. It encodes CAGSERGSNPYGYTF.

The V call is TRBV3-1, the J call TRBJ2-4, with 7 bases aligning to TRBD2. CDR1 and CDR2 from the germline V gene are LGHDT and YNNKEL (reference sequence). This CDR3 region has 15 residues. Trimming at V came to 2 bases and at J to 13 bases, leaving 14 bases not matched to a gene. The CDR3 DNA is TGTGCCAGCAGCCAACGGGACTACTCCTACAATGAGCAGTACTTC. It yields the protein CASSQRDYSYNEQYF.

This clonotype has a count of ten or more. As DNA, the CDR3 is TGTGCCACCAGCGTTACAGGGGGCTACCAAGAGACCCAGTACTTC. It specifies CATSVTGGYQETQYF. This rearrangement joins TRBV24-1 to TRBJ2-5; 9 bases map to TRBD1. J lost 0 bases, V lost 7 bases, and 5 bases had no gene match. The CDR3 is 15 amino acids. The germline V gene has CDR1 KGHDR and CDR2 SFDVKD.

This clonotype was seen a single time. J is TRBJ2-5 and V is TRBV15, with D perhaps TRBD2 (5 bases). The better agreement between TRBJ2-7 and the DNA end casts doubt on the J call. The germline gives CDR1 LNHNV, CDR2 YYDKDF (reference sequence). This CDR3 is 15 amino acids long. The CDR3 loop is CATSSGGGPSYEQYF. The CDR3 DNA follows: TGTGCCACCAGCAGCGGCGGCGGGCCCTCCTACGAGCAGTACTTC.

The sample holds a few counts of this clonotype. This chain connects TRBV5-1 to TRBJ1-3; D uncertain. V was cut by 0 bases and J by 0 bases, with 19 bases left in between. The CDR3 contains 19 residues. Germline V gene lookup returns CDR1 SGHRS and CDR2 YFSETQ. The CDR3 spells CASSLAAPQSRGSGNTIYF. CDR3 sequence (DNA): TGCGCCAGCAGCTTGGCCGCTCCACAATCCAGAGGCTCTGGAAACACCATATATTTT.

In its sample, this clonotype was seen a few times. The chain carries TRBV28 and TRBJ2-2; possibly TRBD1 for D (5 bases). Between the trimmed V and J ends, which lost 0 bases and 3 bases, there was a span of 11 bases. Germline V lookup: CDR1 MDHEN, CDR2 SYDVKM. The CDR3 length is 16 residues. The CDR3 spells CASSLWSVGDTGELFF. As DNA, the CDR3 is TGTGCCAGCAGTTTATGGAGTGTAGGGGACACCGGGGAGCTGTTTTTT.

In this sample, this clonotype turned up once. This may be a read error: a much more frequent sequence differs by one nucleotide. DNA of the CDR3: TGCAGCCACCGGGACAGACTCTACAATGAGCAGTTCTTC. Translating it yields CSHRDRLYNEQFF. J is TRBJ2-1 and V is TRBV29-1; 7 nucleotides match TRBD1. J gave up 3 bases and V 8 bases, and 7 bases lay outside the gene matches. Per the germline V gene, CDR1 is SQVTM and CDR2 is ANQGSEA. The CDR3 length is 13 residues.

The CDR3 sequence: CASSQEESFYNEQYF. As DNA, the CDR3 is TGTGCCAGCAGCCAAGAGGAGAGCTTCTACAATGAGCAGTACTTC. This chain links TRBV3-1 with TRBJ2-1; D is uncertain. Matching the DNA end better, TRBJ2-7 makes the J call doubtful. The CDR3 length is 15 residues. The germline V gene has CDR1 LGHDT and CDR2 YNNKEL (reference sequence).

The CDR3 reads CSAYPGQSFNQPQHF. CDR3 nucleotides: TGCAGTGCTTATCCGGGACAGAGCTTTAATCAGCCCCAGCATTTT. The genes are TRBV20-1 and TRBJ1-5; 7 bases fit TRBD1. Germline loops: CDR1 DFQATT, CDR2 SNEGSKA (reference sequence). The junction had 11 bases not matched to a gene; V was cut back by 5 bases and J by 4 bases. The CDR3 is 15 amino acids.

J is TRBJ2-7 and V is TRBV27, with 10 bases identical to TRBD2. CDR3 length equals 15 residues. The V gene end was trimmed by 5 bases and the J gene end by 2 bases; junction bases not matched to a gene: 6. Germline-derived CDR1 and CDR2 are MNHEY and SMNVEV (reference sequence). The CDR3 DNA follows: TGTGCCAGCAGTCGAGCGGGAGGGCGGGCCTACGAGCAGTACTTC. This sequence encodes CASSRAGGRAYEQYF.

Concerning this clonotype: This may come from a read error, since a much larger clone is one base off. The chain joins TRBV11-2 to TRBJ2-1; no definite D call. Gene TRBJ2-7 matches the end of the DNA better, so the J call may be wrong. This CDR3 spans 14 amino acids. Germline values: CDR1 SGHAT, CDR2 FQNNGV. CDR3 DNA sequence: TGTGCCAGCATCCTACAGAACTCCTACAATGAGCAGTACTTC. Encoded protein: CASILQNSYNEQYF.

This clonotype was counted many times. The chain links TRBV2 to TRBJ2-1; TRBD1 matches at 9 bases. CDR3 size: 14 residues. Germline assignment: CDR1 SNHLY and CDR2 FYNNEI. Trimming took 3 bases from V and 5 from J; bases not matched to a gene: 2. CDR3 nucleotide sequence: TGTGCCAGCAGTGACCGGGACAGGGACAATGAGCAGTTCTTC. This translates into CASSDRDRDNEQFF.

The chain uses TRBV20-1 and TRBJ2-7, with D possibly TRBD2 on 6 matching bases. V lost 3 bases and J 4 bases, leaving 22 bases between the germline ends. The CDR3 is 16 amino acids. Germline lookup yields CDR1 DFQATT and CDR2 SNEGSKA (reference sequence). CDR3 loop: CSASPPTRGSRYEQYF. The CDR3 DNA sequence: TGCAGTGCTAGCCCCCCGACTAGAGGTAGTCGATACGAGCAGTACTTC.

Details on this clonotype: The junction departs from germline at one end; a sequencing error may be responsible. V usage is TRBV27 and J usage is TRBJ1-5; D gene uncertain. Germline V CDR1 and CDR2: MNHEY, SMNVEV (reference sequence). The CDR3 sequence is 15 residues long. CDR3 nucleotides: TGTGCCAGCAGTTCCCTGGGAGATGACGACCAGCTCCAGCATTTT. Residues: CASSSLGDDDQLQHF.

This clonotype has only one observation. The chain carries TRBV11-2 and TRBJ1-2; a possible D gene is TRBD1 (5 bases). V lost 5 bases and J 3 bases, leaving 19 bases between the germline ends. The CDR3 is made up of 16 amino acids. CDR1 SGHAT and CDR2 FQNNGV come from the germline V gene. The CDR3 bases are TGTGCCAGCAGCCCCGGCCCCTCAACAGGTTACTATGGCTACACCTTC. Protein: CASSPGPSTGYYGYTF. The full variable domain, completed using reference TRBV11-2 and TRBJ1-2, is EAGVAQSPRYKIIEKRQSVAFWCNPISGHATLYWYQQILGQGPKLLIQFQNNGVVDDSQLPKDRFSAERLKGVDSTLKIQPAKLEDSAVYLCASSPGPSTGYYGYTFGSGTRLTVV.

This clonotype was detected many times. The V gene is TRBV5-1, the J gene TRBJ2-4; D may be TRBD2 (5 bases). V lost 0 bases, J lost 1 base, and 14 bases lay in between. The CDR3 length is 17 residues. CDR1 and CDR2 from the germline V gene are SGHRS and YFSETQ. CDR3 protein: CASSLGVGNMAKNIQYF. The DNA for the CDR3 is TGCGCCAGCAGCTTGGGTGTCGGGAATATGGCCAAAAACATTCAGTACTTC.

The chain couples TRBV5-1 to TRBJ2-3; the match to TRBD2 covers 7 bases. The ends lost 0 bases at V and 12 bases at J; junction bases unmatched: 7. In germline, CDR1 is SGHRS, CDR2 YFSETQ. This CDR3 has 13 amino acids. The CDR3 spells CASSLDPSGDQYF. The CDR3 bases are TGCGCCAGCAGCTTGGATCCCAGCGGGGATCAGTATTTT.

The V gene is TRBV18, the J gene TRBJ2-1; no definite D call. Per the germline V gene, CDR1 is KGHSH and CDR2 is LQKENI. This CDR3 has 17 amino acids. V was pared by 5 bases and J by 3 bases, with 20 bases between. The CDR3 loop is CASSSPLNRVSYNEQFF. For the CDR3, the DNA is TGTGCCAGCTCATCCCCGTTGAACCGGGTTAGCTACAATGAGCAGTTCTTC.

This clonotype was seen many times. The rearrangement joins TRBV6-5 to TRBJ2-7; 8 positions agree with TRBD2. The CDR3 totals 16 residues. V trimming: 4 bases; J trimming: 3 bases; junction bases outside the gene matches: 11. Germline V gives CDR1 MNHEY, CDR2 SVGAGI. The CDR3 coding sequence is TGTGCCAGCAGTTTGGGGGTTAGCGGGACCTACTACGAGCAGTACTTC. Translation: CASSLGVSGTYYEQYF.

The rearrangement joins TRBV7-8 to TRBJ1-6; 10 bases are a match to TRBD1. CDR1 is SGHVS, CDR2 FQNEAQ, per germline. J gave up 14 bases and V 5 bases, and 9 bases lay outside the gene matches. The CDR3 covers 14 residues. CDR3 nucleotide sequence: TGTGCCAGCAGCCCGGGACAGGGGAAGGAGGCCCTCCACTTT. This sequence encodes CASSPGQGKEALHF.

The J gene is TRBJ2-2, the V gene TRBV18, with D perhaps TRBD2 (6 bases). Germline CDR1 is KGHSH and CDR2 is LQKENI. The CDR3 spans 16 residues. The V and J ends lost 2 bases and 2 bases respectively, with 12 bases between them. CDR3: CASSPYAGTNTGELFF. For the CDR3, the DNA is TGTGCCAGCTCACCATATGCGGGGACCAACACCGGGGAGCTGTTTTTT.

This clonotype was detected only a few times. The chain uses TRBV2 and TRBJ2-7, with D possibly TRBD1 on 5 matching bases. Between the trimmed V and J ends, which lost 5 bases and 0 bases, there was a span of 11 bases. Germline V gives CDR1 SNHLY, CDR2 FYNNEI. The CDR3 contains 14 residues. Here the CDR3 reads CASSRTLSSYEQYF. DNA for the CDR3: TGTGCCAGCAGTCGGACACTAAGCTCCTACGAGCAGTACTTC.

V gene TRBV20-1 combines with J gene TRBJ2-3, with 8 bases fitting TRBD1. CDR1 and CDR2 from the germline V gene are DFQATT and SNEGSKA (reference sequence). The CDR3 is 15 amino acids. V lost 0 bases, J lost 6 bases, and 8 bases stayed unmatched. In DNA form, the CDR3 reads TGCAGTGCTAGAGATAGCGCAGGGGGCCTGGATACGCAGTATTTT. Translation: CSARDSAGGLDTQYF.